Listed below are T cell receptor beta chains from one sample, sequenced in a study of long-term antiretroviral therapy in people with HIV. The data were produced by immunoSEQ multiplex PCR, yet TCRdb's version contains in-frame clones alone and is incomplete. The sample lists 40,000 to 50,000 clones, about 94% occurring once. Source: unsorted PBMCs, taken almost 9.5 years after starting antiretroviral therapy. The receptors come from a man aged 25 to 40 with HIV. Both conserved end residues are part of each CDR3. A D gene is named only where the DNA matches it firmly.

v_gene	d_gene	j_gene	CDR3nt	CDR3aa
TRBV7-9	TRBD1	TRBJ1-4	TGTGCCAGCAGCTTAAGCGGACAGGGGAATGAAAAACTGTTTTTT	CASSLSGQGNEKLFF
TRBV28	.	TRBJ1-4	TGTGCCAGCAGTTTTGGGGCAACTAATGAAAAACTGTTTTTT	CASSFGATNEKLFF
TRBV2	.	TRBJ1-5	TGTGCCAGCAGTGAAGCCAATCTCGGGAGTCAGCCCCAGCATTTT	CASSEANLGSQPQHF
TRBV2	TRBD1	TRBJ1-5	TGTGCCAGCAGTGGACAGGGGACTCAGCCCCAGCATTTT	CASSGQGTQPQHF
TRBV5-1	.	TRBJ2-1	TGCGCCAGCGCGTGGGCACCGTACAATGAGCAGTTCTTC	CASAWAPYNEQFF
TRBV27	.	TRBJ1-1	TGTGCCAGCAGTTTGACCGGGTTTAACACTGAAGCTTTCTTT	CASSLTGFNTEAFF
TRBV6-6	.	TRBJ1-2	TGTGCCAGCAGCGACAGGCCACGGGGGCACTATGGCTACACCTTC	CASSDRPRGHYGYTF
TRBV10-2	.	TRBJ1-3	TGCGCCAGCAGTGAACGGCCAGACAGGGGAAACACCATATATTTT	CASSERPDRGNTIYF
TRBV5-6	TRBD1	TRBJ1-2	TGTGCCAGCAGCACGGACAGGGGATCCAACTATGGCTACACCTTC	CASSTDRGSNYGYTF
TRBV18	TRBD1	TRBJ1-5	TGTGCCAGCTCACCAACGGGACAGGGGAATCAGCCCCAGCATTTT	CASSPTGQGNQPQHF
TRBV5-1	TRBD1	TRBJ2-5	TGCGCCAGCAGCTCGGGACAGGGGGTCGGAGAGACCCAGTACTTC	CASSSGQGVGETQYF
TRBV19	TRBD2	TRBJ2-2	TGTGCCAGTAGTATGCTCGGCGGGGGGGCTTACACCGGGGAGCTGTTTTTT	CASSMLGGGAYTGELFF